Shown below are 14 T cell receptor beta chains from a single sample sequenced in a study of cytomegalovirus exposure and HLA in healthy donors. The PCR was carried out with 60 Vbeta primers and 13 Jbeta primers. Data came from immunoSEQ multiplex PCR; TCRdb stores just in-frame clones and leaves some out. The sample contains 240,000 or so clones, 70% to 90% of which appear only once. Sequencing input: PBMCs. All receptors come from a woman aged 55-69 years in good health and CMV-seropositive.

The chain employs TRBV21-1 and TRBJ2-7; no check of the table's D call, TRBD1, against the DNA was made. TRBV21-1 is marked as a pseudogene. CDR3 length equals 16 residues. The CDR3 bases are TGTGCCAGCAGCCTCCTAAGGTTTAGGACAGGGGACGAGCAGTACTTC. Translating it yields CASSLLRFRTGDEQYF.

The gene calls are TRBV9 and TRBJ2-7; D is possibly TRBD2 (5 bases). Trimming removed 0 bases at V and 3 bases at J, with 10 bases between. The germline V gene has CDR1 SGDLS and CDR2 YYNGEE. The CDR3 covers 14 residues. CDR3 region: CASSVGTLYYEQYF. The CDR3 DNA reads TGTGCCAGCAGCGTAGGGACTCTCTACTACGAGCAGTACTTC.

The V and J genes are TRBV10-3 and TRBJ2-2, with TRBD2 matching over 12 bases. The junction had 13 bases not matched to a gene; V was cut back by 10 bases and J by 7 bases. The CDR3 length is 16 residues. Germline V lookup: CDR1 ENHRY, CDR2 SYGVKD. The CDR3 here is CATLSGTSGSLGELFF. DNA of the CDR3: TGTGCCACCCTCTCCGGGACTAGCGGGTCTCTCGGGGAGCTGTTTTTT.

In this sample, this clone turned up once. The chain couples TRBV19 to TRBJ1-2; D unresolved. Trimming took off 1 base at V and 2 bases at J, with 8 bases between the two ends. CDR3 length equals 14 residues. From germline, CDR1 is LNHDA and CDR2 SQIVND (reference sequence). The CDR3 nucleotides are TGTGCCAGTAGTATAGGTACAACCAACTATGGCTACACCTTC. Translation gives CASSIGTTNYGYTF.

This sequence joins TRBV7-6 and TRBJ2-3, with TRBD1 as a possible D gene (6 bases). The germline V and J ends were trimmed by 3 bases and 6 bases, with 13 bases remaining between them. The CDR3 sequence is 14 residues long. Germline CDR1 is SGHVS and CDR2 is FNYEAQ. DNA for the CDR3: TGTGCCAGCAGCTTCGGGGACACTTTGGATACGCAGTATTTT. Translation: CASSFGDTLDTQYF.

The rearrangement uses TRBV11-2 and TRBJ1-4, with D hard to call. V was trimmed by 5 bases and J by 13 bases, leaving 14 bases between them. Germline CDR1 reads SGHAT; CDR2 reads FQNNGV. CDR3 size: 12 residues. The CDR3 nucleotides read TGTGCCAGCAGCCTACTCCGGGATCGACTGTTTTTT. Its protein is CASSLLRDRLFF.

The rearrangement joins TRBV4-1 to TRBJ1-4; 8 bases align to TRBD1. Losses at the gene ends were 0 bases for V and 3 bases for J; bases not matched to a gene: 3. Germline V CDR1 and CDR2: MGHRA, YSYEKL. This CDR3 is built from 16 residues. This chain's CDR3 is CASSQDQGASNEKLFF. The DNA of the CDR3 is TGCGCCAGCAGCCAAGATCAGGGGGCCTCTAATGAAAAACTGTTTTTT.

V gene TRBV4-1 combines with J gene TRBJ2-2, with TRBD1 identical over 7 bases. Germline lookup yields CDR1 MGHRA and CDR2 YSYEKL. This CDR3 has 15 residues. The V gene end was trimmed by 1 base and the J gene end by 4 bases; junction bases not matched to a gene: 3. CDR3 sequence reads: CASSQARGSTGELFF. In DNA form, the CDR3 reads TGCGCCAGCAGCCAAGCCAGGGGGAGCACCGGGGAGCTGTTTTTT.

CDR3 nucleotides: TGTGCCAGCAGTTCCTACAGGGGCTACGAGCAGTACTTC. It translates to CASSSYRGYEQYF. J is TRBJ2-7 and V is TRBV28, with 7 bases lining up with TRBD1. The CDR3 runs to 13 residues. Per germline, CDR1 MDHEN and CDR2 SYDVKM. Germline trimming cut 4 bases from V and 3 bases from J; bases unmatched to any gene: 3.

In this sample, this clone turned up once. The chain carries TRBV6-6 and TRBJ1-5; 8 bases are a match to TRBD1. V lost 6 bases, J lost 4 bases, and 8 bases stayed unmatched. The CDR3 extends over 15 amino acids. Germline loops: CDR1 MNHNY, CDR2 SVGAGI (reference sequence). Here the CDR3 DNA reads TGTGCCAGCAGCATCCCCGGACAGGGAAATCAGCCCCAGCATTTT. It is translated as CASSIPGQGNQPQHF.

The gene calls are TRBV4-1 and TRBJ1-4; D gene ambiguous. The CDR3 spans 16 residues. V was pared by 0 bases and J by 0 bases, with 8 bases between. Germline V CDR1 and CDR2: MGHRA, YSYEKL. The CDR3 sequence: CASSQDSHSTNEKLFF. The CDR3 DNA reads as TGCGCCAGCAGCCAAGATTCTCACTCAACTAATGAAAAACTGTTTTTT.

The DNA of the CDR3 is TGCGCCAGCAGCTTGGGCCAGACTAGCGGGAGGAAGGGACAAGAGACCCAGTACTTC. Residues: CASSLGQTSGRKGQETQYF. J is TRBJ2-5 and V is TRBV5-1, with 13 bases lining up with TRBD2. The germline V gene encodes CDR1 SGHRS and CDR2 YFSETQ. The CDR3 is 19 residues long. V dropped 0 bases and J dropped 2; count of bases not matched to a gene: 10.

This clone was detected only once. The V gene is TRBV5-8, the J gene TRBJ1-5; TRBD1 matches 8 bases. The CDR3 extends over 16 amino acids. V dropped 3 bases and J dropped 7; count of bases not matched to a gene: 12. Germline CDR1 and CDR2: SGHTS and YDEGEE. The CDR3 region has the DNA TGTGCCAGCAGCTCCCCGACCGCAGGGGGCAGGCAGCCCCAGCATTTT. It is translated as CASSSPTAGGRQPQHF.

The chain couples TRBV6-6 to TRBJ1-1; D ambiguous. The germline CDR1 and CDR2 sequences are MNHNY and SVGAGI (reference sequence). The length of the CDR3 is 11 residues. Deletions cut 5 bases from V and 10 bases from J, with 11 bases between. The DNA for the CDR3 is TGTGCCAGCAGTCCGCACTCGAGAGCTTTCTTT. Its translation is CASSPHSRAFF.